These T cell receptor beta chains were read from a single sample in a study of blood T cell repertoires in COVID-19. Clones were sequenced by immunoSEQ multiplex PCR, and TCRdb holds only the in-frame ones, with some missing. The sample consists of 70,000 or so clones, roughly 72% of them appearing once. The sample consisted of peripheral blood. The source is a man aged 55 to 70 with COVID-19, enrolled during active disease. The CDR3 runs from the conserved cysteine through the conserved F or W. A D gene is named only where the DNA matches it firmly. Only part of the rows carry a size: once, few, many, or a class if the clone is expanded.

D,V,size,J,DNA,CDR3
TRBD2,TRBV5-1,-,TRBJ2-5,TGCGCCAGCAGCTTGGGACTAGCGGGAGGATCAGAGACCCAGTACTTC,CASSLGLAGGSETQYF
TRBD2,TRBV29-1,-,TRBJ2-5,TGCAGCGTTGAAAGCGGGGGGGTGGAGACCCAGTACTTC,CSVESGGVETQYF
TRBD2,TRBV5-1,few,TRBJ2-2,TGCGCCAGCAGCCCTAGCGGGGGGAACACCGGGGAGCTGTTTTTT,CASSPSGGNTGELFF
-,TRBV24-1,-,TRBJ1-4,TGTGCCCCCCCGGGGGAGCGGTCTAATGAAAAACTGTTTTTT,CAPPGERSNEKLFF
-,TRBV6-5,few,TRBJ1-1,TGTGCCACCAAGGGACACCCCACTGAAGCTTTCTTT,CATKGHPTEAFF
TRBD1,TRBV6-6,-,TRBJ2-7,TGTGCCAGCAGTTTCGGACAGGGGGAAGAGCAGTACTTC,CASSFGQGEEQYF
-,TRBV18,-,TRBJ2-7,TGTGCCAGCTCTCCTCCGAGCAGGACCTACGAGCAGTACTTC,CASSPPSRTYEQYF
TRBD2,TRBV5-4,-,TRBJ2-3,TGTGCCAGCAGTTCTTCCGAGCAGCGGGGGGGCACAGATACGCAGTATTTT,CASSSSEQRGGTDTQYF
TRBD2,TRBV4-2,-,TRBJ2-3,TGTGCCAGCAGCCCCAGCGGGCGGGGGGCTAGAGATACGCAGTATTTT,CASSPSGRGARDTQYF
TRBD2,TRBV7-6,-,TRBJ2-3,TGTGCCAGCAGCCAGGTGGGGGGACTAGCAGATACGCAGTATTTT,CASSQVGGLADTQYF
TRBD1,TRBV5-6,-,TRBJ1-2,TGTGCCAGCAGCTTGGCCGCCGGGACAGAGTTC,CASSLAAGTEF
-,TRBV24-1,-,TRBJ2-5,TGTGCCACCAGTGATCCTCGGACACAAGAGACCCAGTACTTC,CATSDPRTQETQYF
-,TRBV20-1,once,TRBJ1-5,TGCAGTGCTAGTGTGGGGCAAAATCAGCCCCAGCATTTT,CSASVGQNQPQHF
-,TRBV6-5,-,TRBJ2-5,TGTGCCAGCAGTTCCAGGGGAAGGACCCAGTACTTC,CASSSRGRTQYF
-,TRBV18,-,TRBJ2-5,TGTGCCAGCTCGATGGACTTAGAGACCCAGTACTTC,CASSMDLETQYF
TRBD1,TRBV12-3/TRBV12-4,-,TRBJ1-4,TGTGCCAGCAGTCCCGGGACAGGGACGACTTTT,CASSPGTGTTF
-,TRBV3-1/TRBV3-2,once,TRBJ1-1,TGTGCCAGCAGCCTATTACAGGTTTCGAACACTGAAGCTTTCTTT,CASSLLQVSNTEAFF
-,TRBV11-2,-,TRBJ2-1,TGTGCCAGCAGCCCGGAGGGGCGGGGTGAGCAGTTCTTC,CASSPEGRGEQFF
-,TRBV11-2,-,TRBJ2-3,TGTGCCAGCAGCGCCAGATTGGGGGCCGACCCTCCAGATACGCAGTATTTT,CASSARLGADPPDTQYF
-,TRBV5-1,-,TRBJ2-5,TGCGCCAGCACCCCGGGACACGGCCAAGAGACCCAGTACTTC,CASTPGHGQETQYF
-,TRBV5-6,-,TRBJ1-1,TGTGCCAGCAGCTTGGTTCAGGGGCAAGCTTTCTTT,CASSLVQGQAFF
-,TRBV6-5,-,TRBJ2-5,TGTGCCAGCAGCCAGTTCCAAGAGACCCAGTACTTC,CASSQFQETQYF
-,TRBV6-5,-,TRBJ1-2,TGTGCCAGTTCACGGGCGGGGAGGAATGGCTACACCTTC,CASSRAGRNGYTF
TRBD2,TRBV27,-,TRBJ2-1,TGTGCCAGCAGTCCTGGACTAGCGGGATTAAATGAGCAGTTCTTC,CASSPGLAGLNEQFF
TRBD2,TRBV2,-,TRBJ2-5,TGTGCCAGCAGTGGGACTAGCTGGGGAGAGACCCAGTACTTC,CASSGTSWGETQYF
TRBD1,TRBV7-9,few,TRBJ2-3,TGTGCCAGCAGCTTTGGGGGACAGGGGAATTCCGATACGCAGTATTTT,CASSFGGQGNSDTQYF
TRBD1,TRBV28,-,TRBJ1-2,TGTGCCACCGGGACAGGGGTTTGGAATGGCTACACCTTC,CATGTGVWNGYTF
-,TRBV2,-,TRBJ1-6,TGTGCCAGCAGTGAAGCAGGTCCTGCAGGGAATTCACCCCTCCACTTT,CASSEAGPAGNSPLHF
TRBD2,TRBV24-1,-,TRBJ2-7,TGTGCCACCAGTGATGGACTAGCGGACACCTACGAGCAGTACTTC,CATSDGLADTYEQYF
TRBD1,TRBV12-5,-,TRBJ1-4,TGTGCTAGTGGTTTGGAGGGGGCGGAAAAACTGTTTTTT,CASGLEGAEKLFF
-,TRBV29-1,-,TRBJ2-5,TGCAGCGTGTGGACACCGGCCCCAGAGACCCAGTACTTC,CSVWTPAPETQYF
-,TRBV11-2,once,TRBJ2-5,TGTGCCAGCAGGAGGAGAGAGACCCAGTACTTC,CASRRRETQYF
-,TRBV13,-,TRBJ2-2,TGTGCCAGCAGCTTAGAAAGCACGGCGAACACCGGGGAGCTGTTTTTT,CASSLESTANTGELFF
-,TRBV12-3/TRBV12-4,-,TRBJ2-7,TGTGCCAGCAGGCCCCCCGGCGAGCAGTACTTC,CASRPPGEQYF
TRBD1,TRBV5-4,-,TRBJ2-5,TGTGCCAGCAGCTTGGCCGTAGGGACAGAAGAGACCCAGTACTTC,CASSLAVGTEETQYF
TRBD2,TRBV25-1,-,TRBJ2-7,TGTGCCAGCAGGGGGAGGGGACTAGCCTACGAGCAGTACTTC,CASRGRGLAYEQYF
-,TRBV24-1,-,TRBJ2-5,TGTGCCACCAGTGATGTGGTTAGCGGAGAAGGCGAGACCCAGTACTTC,CATSDVVSGEGETQYF
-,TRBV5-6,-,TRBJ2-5,TGTGCCAGCAGCTTGGGTGAACTGAGGACCCAGTACTTC,CASSLGELRTQYF
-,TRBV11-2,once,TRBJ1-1,TGTGCCAGCAGACCCAGGAGGGCGAACACTGAAGCTTTCTTT,CASRPRRANTEAFF
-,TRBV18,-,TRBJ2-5,TGTGCCAGCTCACCACGGACACTCACCCACCGCCAAGAGACCCAGTACTTC,CASSPRTLTHRQETQYF
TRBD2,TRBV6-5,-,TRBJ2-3,TGTGCCAGCAGCGGACTAGCGGTAAATACGCAGTATTTT,CASSGLAVNTQYF
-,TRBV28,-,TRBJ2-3,TGTGCCAGCAGTTCGACCCGGGTCACAGATACGCAGTATTTT,CASSSTRVTDTQYF
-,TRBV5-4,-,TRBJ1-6,TGTGCCAGCAGCCCGGGGGAGGGAGGGTTGAATTCACCCCTCCACTTT,CASSPGEGGLNSPLHF
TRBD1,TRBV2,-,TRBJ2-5,TGTGCCAGCAGTATCAACAGGGGCCCGCAAGAGACCCAGTACTTC,CASSINRGPQETQYF
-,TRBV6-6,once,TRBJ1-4,TGTGCCAGCAGTCGATCGGAGGGCGGTGAAAAACTGTTTTTT,CASSRSEGGEKLFF
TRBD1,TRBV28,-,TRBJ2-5,TGTGCCAGCAGTCGATCCGGGACAGGGGAGGAGACCCAGTACTTC,CASSRSGTGEETQYF
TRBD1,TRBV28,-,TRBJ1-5,TGTGCCAGCACTTACAGGGGCGGAAATAGCAATCAGCCCCAGCATTTT,CASTYRGGNSNQPQHF
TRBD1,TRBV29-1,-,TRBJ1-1,TGCAGCGTTGAAAGACAGGGTAAAACTGAAGCTTTCTTT,CSVERQGKTEAFF
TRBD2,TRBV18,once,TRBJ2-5,TGTGCCAGCTCACCACTGGGGGGGTCACAAGAGACCCAGTACTTC,CASSPLGGSQETQYF
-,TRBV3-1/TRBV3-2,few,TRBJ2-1,TGTGCCAGCAGCCACAGTTCTCAAGGGAGGAATGAGCAGTTCTTC,CASSHSSQGRNEQFF